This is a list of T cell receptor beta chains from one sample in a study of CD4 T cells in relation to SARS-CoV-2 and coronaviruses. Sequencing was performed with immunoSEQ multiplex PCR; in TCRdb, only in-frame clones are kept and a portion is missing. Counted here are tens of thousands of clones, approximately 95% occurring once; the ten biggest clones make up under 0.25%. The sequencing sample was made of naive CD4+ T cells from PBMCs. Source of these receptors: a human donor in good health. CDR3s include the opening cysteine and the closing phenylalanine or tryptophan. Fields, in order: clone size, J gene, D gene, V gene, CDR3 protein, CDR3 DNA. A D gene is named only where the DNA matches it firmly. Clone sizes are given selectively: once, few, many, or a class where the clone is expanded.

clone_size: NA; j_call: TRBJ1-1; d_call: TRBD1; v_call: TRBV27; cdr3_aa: CASSLNRGRNTEAFF; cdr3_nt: TGTGCCAGCAGTTTAAACAGGGGCAGGAACACTGAAGCTTTCTTT
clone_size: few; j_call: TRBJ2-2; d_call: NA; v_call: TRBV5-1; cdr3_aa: CASSLEVGFDGELFF; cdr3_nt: TGCGCCAGCAGCTTGGAGGTGGGGTTCGACGGGGAGCTGTTTTTT
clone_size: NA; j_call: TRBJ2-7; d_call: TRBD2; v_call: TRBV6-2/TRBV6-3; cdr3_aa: CASSYSTRTSGETYEQYF; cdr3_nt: TGTGCCAGCAGTTACTCGACGCGGACTAGCGGGGAGACCTACGAGCAGTACTTC
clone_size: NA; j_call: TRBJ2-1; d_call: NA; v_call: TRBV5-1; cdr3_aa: CASSRSGSASRAYNEQFF; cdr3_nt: TGCGCCAGCAGCCGGTCGGGGAGTGCGAGTAGAGCCTACAATGAGCAGTTCTTC
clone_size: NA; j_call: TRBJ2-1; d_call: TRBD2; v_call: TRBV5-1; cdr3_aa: CASRLANNNEQFF; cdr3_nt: TGCGCCAGCCGACTAGCGAACAACAATGAGCAGTTCTTC
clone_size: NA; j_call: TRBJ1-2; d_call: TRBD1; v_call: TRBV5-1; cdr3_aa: CASSLEGQNYGYTF; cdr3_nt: TGCGCCAGCAGCTTGGAGGGACAGAACTATGGCTACACCTTC
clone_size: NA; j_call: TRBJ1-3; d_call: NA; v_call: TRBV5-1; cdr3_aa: CASSLNGINTIYF; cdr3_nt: TGCGCCAGCAGCCTAAATGGAATAAACACCATATATTTT
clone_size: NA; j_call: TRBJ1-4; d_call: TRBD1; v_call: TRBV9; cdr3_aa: CASSGLDRGQGKLFF; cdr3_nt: TGTGCCAGCAGCGGACTAGACAGGGGGCAGGGAAAACTGTTTTTT
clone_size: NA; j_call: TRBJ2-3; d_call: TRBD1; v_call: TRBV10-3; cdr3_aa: CAISEWQGGTDTQYF; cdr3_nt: TGTGCCATCAGTGAGTGGCAGGGGGGCACAGATACGCAGTATTTT
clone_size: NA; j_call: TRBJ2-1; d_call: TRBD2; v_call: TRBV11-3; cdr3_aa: CASSFWSGAGDNEQFF; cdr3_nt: TGTGCCAGCAGCTTTTGGAGTGGGGCGGGGGACAATGAGCAGTTCTTC
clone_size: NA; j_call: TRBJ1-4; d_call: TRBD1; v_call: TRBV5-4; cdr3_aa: CASSLGQGVRNEKLFF; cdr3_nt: TGTGCCAGCAGCTTAGGGCAGGGGGTTAGGAATGAAAAACTGTTTTTT
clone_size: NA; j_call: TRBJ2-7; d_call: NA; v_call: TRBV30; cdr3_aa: CAWSVSPPGEQYF; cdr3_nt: TGTGCCTGGAGTGTAAGCCCACCAGGGGAGCAGTACTTC
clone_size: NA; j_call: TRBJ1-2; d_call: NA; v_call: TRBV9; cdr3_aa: CASSQDGTNYGYTF; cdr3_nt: TGTGCCAGCAGCCAAGATGGAACTAACTATGGCTACACCTTC
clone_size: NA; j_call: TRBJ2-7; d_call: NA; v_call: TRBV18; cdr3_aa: CASSRDRGTYEQYF; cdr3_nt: TGTGCCAGCTCACGGGACCGCGGCACCTACGAGCAGTACTTC
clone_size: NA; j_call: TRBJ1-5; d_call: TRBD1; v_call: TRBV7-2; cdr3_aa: CASSPRAQVGGAGQPQHF; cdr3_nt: TGTGCCAGCAGCCCTCGGGCACAAGTAGGGGGCGCGGGTCAGCCCCAGCATTTT